These T cell receptor beta chains were read from a single sample in a study of tumor-infiltrating lymphocytes in primary liver carcinoma. TCRdb reprocessed the multiplex PCR reads with MiXCR, giving one entry per CDR3 protein. The repertoire holds hundreds of thousands of distinct CDR3 sequences, with around three fifths as singletons. The sequencing input was peripheral blood. The receptors were sampled from a man in his forties or fifties with primary liver carcinoma and hepatitis B virus infection. The conserved cysteine and the conserved F or W are not part of the CDR3 here. Each record gives: CDR3 protein, J gene, V gene.

CDR3: GSNTKYEQF
J: TRBJ2-1
V: TRBV28

CDR3: SVEAGGESSEQF
J: TRBJ2-1
V: TRBV29-1

CDR3: ASSLDTGSYEQY
J: TRBJ2-7
V: TRBV5-4

CDR3: ASNSGSTADTQY
J: TRBJ2-3
V: TRBV5-1

CDR3: ASNPGRLSGEQY
J: TRBJ2-7
V: TRBV11-1

CDR3: ASSPVRDRGSYEQY
J: TRBJ2-7
V: TRBV4-1

CDR3: ASSTDRTDTQY
J: TRBJ2-3
V: TRBV11-2

CDR3: ASNQDSGRGAPGNIQY
J: TRBJ2-4
V: TRBV4-2

CDR3: ASSYSSPGANVMT
J: TRBJ2-6
V: TRBV6-5

CDR3: SVRVDGELF
J: TRBJ2-2
V: TRBV29-1

CDR3: ASGQGWYGYT
J: TRBJ1-2
V: TRBV28

CDR3: ASTPGAGNQPQH
J: TRBJ1-5
V: TRBV12-3/TRBV12-4

CDR3: GSSLTQGMSGNTIY
J: TRBJ1-3
V: TRBV7-8

CDR3: SAKGSVNTIY
J: TRBJ1-3
V: TRBV29-1

CDR3: AGSPLLAGGETLY
J: TRBJ2-5
V: TRBV6-2/TRBV6-3

CDR3: ASSYSGNEQF
J: TRBJ2-1
V: TRBV6-5

CDR3: TSSLESTGTSRFNEQF
J: TRBJ2-1
V: TRBV5-5

CDR3: ACSRTGGVTGELF
J: TRBJ2-2
V: TRBV11-1

CDR3: ASSPRTGGRGKLF
J: TRBJ1-4
V: TRBV6-6

CDR3: AGSHSEDTEAF
J: TRBJ1-1
V: TRBV6-6

CDR3: ASSGGPRDEQY
J: TRBJ2-7
V: TRBV6-1

CDR3: PSSYTAVQETQY
J: TRBJ2-5
V: TRBV5-4

CDR3: SVEASVQETLY
J: TRBJ2-1
V: TRBV29-1

CDR3: ASSRYQGNTGELF
J: TRBJ2-2
V: TRBV5-5

CDR3: ASSQGKRHFLKGEQY
J: TRBJ2-7
V: TRBV7-8

CDR3: ASSSTLGVWVSNQPKH
J: TRBJ1-5
V: TRBV12-3/TRBV12-4

CDR3: ASSEAGRGASVRYT
J: TRBJ1-2
V: TRBV6-1

CDR3: ASSLRRTRTGELF
J: TRBJ2-2
V: TRBV11-2

CDR3: NGITGTRPYEQY
J: TRBJ2-7
V: TRBV29-1

CDR3: AWSVPGGTEAF
J: TRBJ1-1
V: TRBV30

CDR3: ASSLDGDRADTQY
J: TRBJ2-3
V: TRBV5-1

CDR3: ASRRTENNEQF
J: TRBJ2-1
V: TRBV12-3/TRBV12-4

CDR3: ASSLDRDIQY
J: TRBJ2-4
V: TRBV5-1